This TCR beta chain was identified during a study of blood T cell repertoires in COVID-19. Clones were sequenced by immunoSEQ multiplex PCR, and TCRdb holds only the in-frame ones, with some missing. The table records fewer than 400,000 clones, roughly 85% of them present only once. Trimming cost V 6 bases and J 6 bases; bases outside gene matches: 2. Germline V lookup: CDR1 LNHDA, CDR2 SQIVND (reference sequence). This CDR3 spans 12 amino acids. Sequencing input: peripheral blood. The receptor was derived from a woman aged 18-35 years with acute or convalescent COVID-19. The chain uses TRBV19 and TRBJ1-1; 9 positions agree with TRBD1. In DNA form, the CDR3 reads TGTGCCAGTAGCCGACAGGGGGCTGAAGCTTTCTTT. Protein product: CASSRQGAEAFF.